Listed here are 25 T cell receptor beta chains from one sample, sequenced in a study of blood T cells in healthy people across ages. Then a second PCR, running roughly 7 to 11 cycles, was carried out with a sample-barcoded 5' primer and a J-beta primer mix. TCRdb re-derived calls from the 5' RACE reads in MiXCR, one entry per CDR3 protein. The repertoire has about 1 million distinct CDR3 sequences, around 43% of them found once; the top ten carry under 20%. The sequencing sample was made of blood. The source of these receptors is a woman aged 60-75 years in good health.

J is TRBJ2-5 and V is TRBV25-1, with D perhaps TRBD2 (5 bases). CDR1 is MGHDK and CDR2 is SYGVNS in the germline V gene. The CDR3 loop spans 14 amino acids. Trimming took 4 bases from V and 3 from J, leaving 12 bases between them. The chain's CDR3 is CASSGTLSKETQYF. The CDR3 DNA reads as TGTGCCAGCAGTGGGACTTTAAGTAAAGAGACCCAGTACTTC.

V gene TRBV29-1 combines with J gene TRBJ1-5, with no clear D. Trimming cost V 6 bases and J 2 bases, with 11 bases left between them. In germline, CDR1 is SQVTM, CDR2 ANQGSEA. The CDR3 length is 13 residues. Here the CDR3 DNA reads TGCAGCGTCTCGGACGGACGCAATCAGCCCCAGCATTTT. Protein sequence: CSVSDGRNQPQHF. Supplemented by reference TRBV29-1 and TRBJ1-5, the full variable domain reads SAVISQKPSRDICQRGTSLTIQCQVDSQVTMMFWYRQQPGQSLTLIATANQGSEATYESGFVIDKFPISRPNLTFSTLTVSNMSPEDSSIYLCSVSDGRNQPQHFGDGTRLSIL.

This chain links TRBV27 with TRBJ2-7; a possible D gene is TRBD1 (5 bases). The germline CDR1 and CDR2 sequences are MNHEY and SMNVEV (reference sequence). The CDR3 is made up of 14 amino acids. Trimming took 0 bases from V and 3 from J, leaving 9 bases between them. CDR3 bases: TGTGCCAGCAGTTTATCGTCAGGGATCTACGAGCAGTACTTC. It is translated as CASSLSSGIYEQYF.

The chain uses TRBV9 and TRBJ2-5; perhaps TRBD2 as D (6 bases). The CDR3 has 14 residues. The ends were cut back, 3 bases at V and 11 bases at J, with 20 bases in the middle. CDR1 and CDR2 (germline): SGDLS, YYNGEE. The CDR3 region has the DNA TGTGCCAGCAGCGCTAGCGTGGGGGATCGGGAGCAGTACTTC. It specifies CASSASVGDREQYF.

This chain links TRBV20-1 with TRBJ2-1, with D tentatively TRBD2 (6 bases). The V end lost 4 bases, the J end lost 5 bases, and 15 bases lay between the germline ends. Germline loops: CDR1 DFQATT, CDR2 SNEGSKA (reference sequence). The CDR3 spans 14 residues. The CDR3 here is CSATLGGDHNEQFF. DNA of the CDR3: TGCAGTGCTACTCTAGGCGGGGACCACAATGAGCAGTTCTTC.

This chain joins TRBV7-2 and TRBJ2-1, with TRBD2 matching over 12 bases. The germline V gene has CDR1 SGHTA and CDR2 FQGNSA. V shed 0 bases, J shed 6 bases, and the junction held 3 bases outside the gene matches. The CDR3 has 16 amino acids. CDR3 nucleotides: TGTGCCAGCAGCTTAGCCGGGACTAGCGGGTTCAATGAGCAGTTCTTC. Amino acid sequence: CASSLAGTSGFNEQFF.

The CDR3 DNA follows: TGTGCCTGGAGTGGGGGGGGCAGGACTGAAGCTTTCTTT. It is translated as CAWSGGGRTEAFF. The chain employs TRBV30 and TRBJ1-1; possibly TRBD1 for D (6 bases). From germline, CDR1 is GTSNPN and CDR2 SVGIG (reference sequence). This CDR3 contains 13 residues. Trimming pared 1 base from V and 5 bases from J, leaving 11 bases between.

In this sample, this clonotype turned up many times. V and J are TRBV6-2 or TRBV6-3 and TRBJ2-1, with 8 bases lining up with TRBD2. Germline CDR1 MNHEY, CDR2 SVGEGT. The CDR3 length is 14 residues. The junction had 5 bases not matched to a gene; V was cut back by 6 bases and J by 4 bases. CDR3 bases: TGTGCCAGCAGCCGCGGACTAGCTTACAATGAGCAGTTCTTC. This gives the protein CASSRGLAYNEQFF.

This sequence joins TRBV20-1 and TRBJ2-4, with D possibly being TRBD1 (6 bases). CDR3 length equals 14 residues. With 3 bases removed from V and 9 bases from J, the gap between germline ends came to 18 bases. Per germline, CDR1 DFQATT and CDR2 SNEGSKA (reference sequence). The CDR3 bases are TGCAGTGCTAGTGGGCTAGGGGGTTGGGGCATTCAGTACTTC. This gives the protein CSASGLGGWGIQYF.

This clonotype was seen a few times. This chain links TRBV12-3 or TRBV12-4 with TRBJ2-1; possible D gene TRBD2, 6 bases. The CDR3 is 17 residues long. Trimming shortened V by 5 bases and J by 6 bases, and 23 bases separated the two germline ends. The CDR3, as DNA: TGTGCCAGCAGTCCCCTTCGGGCGGGGCCAATTGCCAATGAGCAGTTCTTC. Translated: CASSPLRAGPIANEQFF.

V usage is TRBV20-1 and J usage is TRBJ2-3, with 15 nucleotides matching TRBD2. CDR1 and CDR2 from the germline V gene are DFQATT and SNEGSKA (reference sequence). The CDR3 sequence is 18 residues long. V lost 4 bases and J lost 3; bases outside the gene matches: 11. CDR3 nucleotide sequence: TGCAGTGCTACTACTAACGGACTAGCGGGAGGGCCTACAGATACGCAGTATTTT. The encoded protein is CSATTNGLAGGPTDTQYF.

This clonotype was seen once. CDR3 region: CASSETLAENAQDTQYF. The DNA of the CDR3 is TGCGCCAGCAGTGAGACGCTAGCCGAAAATGCACAAGATACGCAGTATTTT. V and J are TRBV10-2 and TRBJ2-3, with a tentative D call TRBD2 (5 bases). Looked up from germline, CDR1 is WSHSY and CDR2 is SAAADI. This CDR3 contains 17 residues. V was shortened by 2 bases and J by 5 bases, with 20 bases between the two germline ends.

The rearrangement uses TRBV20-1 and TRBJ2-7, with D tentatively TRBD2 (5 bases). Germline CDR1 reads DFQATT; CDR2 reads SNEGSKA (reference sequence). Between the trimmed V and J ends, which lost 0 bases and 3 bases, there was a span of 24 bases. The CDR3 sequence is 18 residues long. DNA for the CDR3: TGCAGTGCTAGAGATGCCCGACGGGGTGACCGTAAGGACTACGAGCAGTACTTC. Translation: CSARDARRGDRKDYEQYF.

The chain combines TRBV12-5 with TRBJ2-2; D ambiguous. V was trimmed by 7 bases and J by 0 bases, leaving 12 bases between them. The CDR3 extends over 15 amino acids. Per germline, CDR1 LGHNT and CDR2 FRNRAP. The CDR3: CASAGGPPNTGELFF. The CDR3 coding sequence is TGTGCTAGTGCCGGTGGGCCTCCGAACACCGGGGAGCTGTTTTTT.

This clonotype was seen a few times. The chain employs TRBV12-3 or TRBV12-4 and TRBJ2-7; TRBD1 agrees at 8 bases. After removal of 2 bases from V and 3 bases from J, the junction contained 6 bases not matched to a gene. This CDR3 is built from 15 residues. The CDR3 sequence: CASSLHATGVYEQYF. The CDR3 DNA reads TGTGCCAGCAGTTTACACGCGACAGGGGTCTACGAGCAGTACTTC.

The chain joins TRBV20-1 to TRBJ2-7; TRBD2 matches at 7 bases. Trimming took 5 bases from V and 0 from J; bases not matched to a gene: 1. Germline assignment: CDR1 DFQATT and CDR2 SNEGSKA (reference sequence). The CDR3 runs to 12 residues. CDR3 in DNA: TGCAGTGCTCGGGACTACTCCTACGAGCAGTACTTC. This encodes CSARDYSYEQYF.

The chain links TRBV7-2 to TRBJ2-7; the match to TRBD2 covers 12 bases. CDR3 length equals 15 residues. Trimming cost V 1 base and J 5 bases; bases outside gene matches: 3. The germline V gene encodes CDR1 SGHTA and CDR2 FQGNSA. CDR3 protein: CASSLETSGSHEQYF. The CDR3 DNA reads TGTGCCAGCAGCTTAGAGACTAGCGGGAGCCACGAGCAGTACTTC.

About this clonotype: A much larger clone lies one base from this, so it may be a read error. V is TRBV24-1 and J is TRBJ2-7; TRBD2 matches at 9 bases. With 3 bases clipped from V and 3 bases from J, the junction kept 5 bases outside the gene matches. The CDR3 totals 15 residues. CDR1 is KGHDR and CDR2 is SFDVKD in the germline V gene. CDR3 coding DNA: TGTGCCACCAGTGATGCACGAGCGGGAGGCTACGAGCAGTACTTC. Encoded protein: CATSDARAGGYEQYF.

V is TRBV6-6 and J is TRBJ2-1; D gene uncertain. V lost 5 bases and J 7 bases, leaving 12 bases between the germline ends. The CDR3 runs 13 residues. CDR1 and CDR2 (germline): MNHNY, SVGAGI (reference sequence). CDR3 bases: TGTGCCAGCAGTCGAGATTACCTTAATGAGCAGTTCTTC. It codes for CASSRDYLNEQFF.

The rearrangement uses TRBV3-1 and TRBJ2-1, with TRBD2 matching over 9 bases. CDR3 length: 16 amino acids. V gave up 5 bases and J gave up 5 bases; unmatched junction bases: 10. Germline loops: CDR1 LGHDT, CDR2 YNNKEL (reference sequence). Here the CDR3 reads CASSFLWRGGDNEQFF. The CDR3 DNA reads TGTGCCAGCAGCTTCCTTTGGCGGGGGGGGGACAATGAGCAGTTCTTC.

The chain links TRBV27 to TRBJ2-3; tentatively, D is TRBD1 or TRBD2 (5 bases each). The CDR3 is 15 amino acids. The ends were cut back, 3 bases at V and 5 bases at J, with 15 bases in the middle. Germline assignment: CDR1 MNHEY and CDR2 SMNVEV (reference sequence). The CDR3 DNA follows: TGTGCCAGCAGTTTGGGGGTAGCAAATCAAGATACGCAGTATTTT. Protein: CASSLGVANQDTQYF.

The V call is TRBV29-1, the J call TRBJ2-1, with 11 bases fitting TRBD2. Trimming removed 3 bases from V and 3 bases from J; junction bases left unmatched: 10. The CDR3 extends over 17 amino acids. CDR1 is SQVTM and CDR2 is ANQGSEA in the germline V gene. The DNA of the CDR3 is TGCAGCGTTGATTCTAGCGGGAGGACGGGTTTCTACAATGAGCAGTTCTTC. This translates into CSVDSSGRTGFYNEQFF.

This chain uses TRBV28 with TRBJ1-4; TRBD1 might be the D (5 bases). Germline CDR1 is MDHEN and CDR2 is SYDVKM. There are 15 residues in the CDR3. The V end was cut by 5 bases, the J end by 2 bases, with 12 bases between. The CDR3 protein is CASSEGDFTNEKLFF. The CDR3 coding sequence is TGTGCCAGCAGTGAAGGGGATTTCACTAATGAAAAACTGTTTTTT.

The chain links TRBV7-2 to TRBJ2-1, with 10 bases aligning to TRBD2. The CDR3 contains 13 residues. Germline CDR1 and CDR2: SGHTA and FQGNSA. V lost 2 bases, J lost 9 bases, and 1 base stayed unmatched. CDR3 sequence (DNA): TGTGCCAGCAGCTTAATAGCGGGAGGTGAGCAGTTCTTC. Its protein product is CASSLIAGGEQFF.

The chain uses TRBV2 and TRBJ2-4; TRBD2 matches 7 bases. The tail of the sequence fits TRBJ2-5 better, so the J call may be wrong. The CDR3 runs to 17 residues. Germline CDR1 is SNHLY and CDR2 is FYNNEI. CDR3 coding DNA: TGTGCCAGCAGCTCTCCGCGGGGGAGGCAGTACCAAGAGACCCAGTACTTC. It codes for CASSSPRGRQYQETQYF.